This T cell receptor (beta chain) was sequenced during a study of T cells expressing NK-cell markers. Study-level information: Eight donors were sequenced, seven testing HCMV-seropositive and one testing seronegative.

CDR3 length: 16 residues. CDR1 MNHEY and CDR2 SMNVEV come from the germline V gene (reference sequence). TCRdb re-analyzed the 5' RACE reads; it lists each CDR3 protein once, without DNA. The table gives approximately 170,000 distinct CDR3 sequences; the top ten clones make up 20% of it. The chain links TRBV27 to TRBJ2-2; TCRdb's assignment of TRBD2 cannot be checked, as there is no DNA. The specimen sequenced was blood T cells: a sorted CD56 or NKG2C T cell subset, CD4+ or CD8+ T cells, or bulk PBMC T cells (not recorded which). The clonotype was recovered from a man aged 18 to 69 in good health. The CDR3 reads CASSFTRLADTGELFF.